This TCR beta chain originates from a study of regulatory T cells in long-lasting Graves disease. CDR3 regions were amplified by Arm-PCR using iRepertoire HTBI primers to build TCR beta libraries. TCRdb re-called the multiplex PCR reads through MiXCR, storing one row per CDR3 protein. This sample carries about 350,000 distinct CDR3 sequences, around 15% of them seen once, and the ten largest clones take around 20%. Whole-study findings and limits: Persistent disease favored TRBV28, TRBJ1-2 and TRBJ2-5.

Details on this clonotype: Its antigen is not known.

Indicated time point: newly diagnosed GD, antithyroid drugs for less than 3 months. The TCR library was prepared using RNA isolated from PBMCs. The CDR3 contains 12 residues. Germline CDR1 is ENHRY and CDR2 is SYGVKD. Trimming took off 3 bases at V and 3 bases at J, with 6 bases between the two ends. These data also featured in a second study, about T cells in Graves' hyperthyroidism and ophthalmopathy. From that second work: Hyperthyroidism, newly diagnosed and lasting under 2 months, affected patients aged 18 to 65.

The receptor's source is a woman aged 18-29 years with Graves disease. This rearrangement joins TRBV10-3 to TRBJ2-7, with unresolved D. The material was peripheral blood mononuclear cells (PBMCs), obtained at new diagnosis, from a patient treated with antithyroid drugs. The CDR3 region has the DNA TGTGCCATCAGTGAATCCGTCTACGAGCAGTACTTC. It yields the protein CAISESVYEQYF.